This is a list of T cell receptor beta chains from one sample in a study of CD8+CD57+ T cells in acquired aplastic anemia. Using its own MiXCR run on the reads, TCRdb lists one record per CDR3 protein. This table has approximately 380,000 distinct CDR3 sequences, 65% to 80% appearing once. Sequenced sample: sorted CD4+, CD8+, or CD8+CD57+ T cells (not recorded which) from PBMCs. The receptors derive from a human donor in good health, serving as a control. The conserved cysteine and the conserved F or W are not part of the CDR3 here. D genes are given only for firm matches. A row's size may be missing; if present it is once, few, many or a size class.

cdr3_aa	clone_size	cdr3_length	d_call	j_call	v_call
ASRERGVTGFNTEAF	.	15	.	TRBJ1-1	TRBV2
ASKEAGGQDTQYT	.	13	.	TRBJ1-2	TRBV7-2
ASSASGQDEQF	.	11	TRBD2	TRBJ2-1	TRBV9
ASSSQAGDQPQHH	.	13	.	TRBJ1-6	TRBV7-2
ASSLGVPNTEAF	.	12	.	TRBJ1-1	TRBV5-5
SAVGGADTQY	.	10	TRBD2	TRBJ2-3	TRBV20-1
ASSLGGAIHEAF	.	12	.	TRBJ1-1	TRBV10-1
ASSLTGNSALH	.	11	TRBD1	TRBJ1-6	TRBV7-2
ASSLAPGNGYT	.	11	.	TRBJ1-2	TRBV7-2
ASRGLGTNEQY	.	11	.	TRBJ2-7	TRBV12-3/TRBV12-4
ASSSPANGKEAHY	.	13	.	TRBJ2-5	TRBV7-4
SARDFRTGVYGYT	many	13	TRBD1	TRBJ1-2	TRBV20-1
ASSQDLRGYYSYEQY	many	15	.	TRBJ2-7	TRBV14
ASSSGVGADTEAF	once	13	.	TRBJ1-1	TRBV7-9
SARDFGNEKLF	.	11	.	TRBJ1-4	TRBV20-1
ASTPGGRNTGELF	.	13	.	TRBJ2-2	TRBV7-2
SFLRVGTDTQY	.	11	.	TRBJ2-3	TRBV20-1
ASSSLGQNYGYT	.	12	.	TRBJ1-2	TRBV7-9
ASSSCVNTEEQY	.	12	.	TRBJ2-7	TRBV7-4
ASSPLRDRAEETQY	.	14	TRBD1	TRBJ2-5	TRBV7-8
ASSPGTGPNQPQH	.	13	.	TRBJ1-5	TRBV5-1
SASPGQRAF	.	9	.	TRBJ1-1	TRBV20-1
ASSPGRYSPLH	.	11	.	.	TRBV7-7
ASSPTGGSTDTQY	many	13	.	TRBJ2-3	TRBV7-2